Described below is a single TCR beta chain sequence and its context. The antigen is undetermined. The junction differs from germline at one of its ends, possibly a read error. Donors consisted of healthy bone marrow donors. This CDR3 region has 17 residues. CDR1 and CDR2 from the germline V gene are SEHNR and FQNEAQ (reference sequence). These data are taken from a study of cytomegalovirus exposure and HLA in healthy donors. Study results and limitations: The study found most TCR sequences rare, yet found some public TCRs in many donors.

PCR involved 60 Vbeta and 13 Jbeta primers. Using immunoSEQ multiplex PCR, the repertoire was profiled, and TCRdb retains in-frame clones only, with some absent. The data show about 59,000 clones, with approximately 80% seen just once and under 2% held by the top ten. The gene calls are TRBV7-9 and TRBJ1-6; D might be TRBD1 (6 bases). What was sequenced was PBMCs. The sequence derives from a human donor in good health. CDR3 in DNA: TGTTCCAGCAGCTTAGGATTGCATGGGGGGGGCGGTTCACCCCTCCACTTT. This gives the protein CSSSLGLHGGGGSPLHF.